This T cell receptor beta chain was recorded in a study of OX40 agonist ivuxolimab in advanced cancers. Germline V gene data show CDR1 as MNHNY and CDR2 as SVGAGI (reference sequence). Trimming left V 6 bases short and J 7 bases short, with 9 bases between. The CDR3 has 12 residues. The assay was immunoSEQ multiplex PCR, and TCRdb's table has in-frame clones only and misses some. The sample consists of about 52,000 clones, around 85% of them appearing once. The rearrangement links TRBV6-6 to TRBJ2-2; D unresolved. This clonotype originated in an adult with an advanced solid tumor such as melanoma, head and neck, liver or kidney cancer. Specimen: CD4+ or CD8+ T cells sorted from blood, collected in a trial of the OX40 agonist ivuxolimab. The CDR3, as DNA: TGTGCCAGCAGCCCCGGCGGCGGGGAGCTGTTTTTT. Its translation is CASSPGGGELFF.